Below, 23 T cell receptor beta chains from the same sample are listed, as sequenced in a study of tumor-infiltrating lymphocytes in primary liver carcinoma. Total RNA amounting to roughly 480 ng was the source from which TCR beta cDNA was made with a constant-region primer. Libraries covering TCR beta were generated through three nested multiplex PCR rounds (using a slightly modified ARM-PCR). The opening two PCR rounds, roughly 11 cycles each, paired TRBV1-TRBV30 forward primers with a C-beta reverse primer. Using its own MiXCR run on the multiplex PCR reads, TCRdb lists one record per CDR3 protein. The profile shows roughly 50,000 distinct CDR3 sequences, around three quarters of them singletons. Extraction of RNA together with DNA used about 17-31 mg of unsorted bulk tissue. The sequencing sample was made of liver tumor tissue from sampling region 2. The subset was: tumor region T2, inferior pole. These receptors all come from a man aged 35 to 55 with primary liver carcinoma and hepatitis B virus infection.

Notes on this clonotype: The junction does not match germline at one end; this may be a read error. V usage is TRBV6-5 and J usage is TRBJ2-6; 8 nucleotides line up with TRBD1. This CDR3 is 19 amino acids long. Per germline, CDR1 MNHEY and CDR2 SVGAGI. In DNA form, the CDR3 reads TGTGCCAGCAGTTCCACCCTGGACAGGGTTCCGACCGGGGCCAACGTTCTGACTTTC. This gives the protein CASSSTLDRVPTGANVLTF.

This chain links TRBV11-2 with TRBJ1-2; possible D gene TRBD1, 5 bases. Germline V gene sequence: CDR1 SGHAT, CDR2 FQNNGV. CDR3 length equals 14 residues. Trimming removed 6 bases from V and 7 bases from J, with 18 bases in between. The CDR3 reads CASRDMDTTCGYTF. DNA of the CDR3: TGTGCCAGCAGAGATATGGACACCACCTGTGGCTACACCTTC. Based on the CDR3 plus reference TRBV11-2 and TRBJ1-2, the full variable domain is EAGVAQSPRYKIIEKRQSVAFWCNPISGHATLYWYQQILGQGPKLLIQFQNNGVVDDSQLPKDRFSAERLKGVDSTLKIQPAKLEDSAVYLCASRDMDTTCGYTFGSGTRLTVV.

This chain links TRBV6-6 with TRBJ2-1; D is ambiguous. With 6 bases removed from V and 4 bases from J, the gap between germline ends came to 10 bases. The CDR3 runs to 13 residues. The germline CDR1 and CDR2 sequences are MNHNY and SVGAGI (reference sequence). The CDR3 DNA follows: TGTGCCAGCAGCCGGATAGAGTACAATGAGCAGTTCTTC. This translates into CASSRIEYNEQFF.

In this sample, this clonotype turned up a few times. This is likely a read error, given that the CDR3 carries no conserved phenylalanine or tryptophan at its end. The chain is built from TRBV28 and TRBJ2-7; TRBD2 agrees at 7 bases. The CDR3 sequence is 12 residues long. V gave up 5 bases and J gave up 4 bases; unmatched junction bases: 2. Germline V gene lookup returns CDR1 MDHEN and CDR2 SYDVKM. For the CDR3, the DNA is TGTGCCAGCAGTCCGGGGGGTTACGAGCAGTACTTG. This sequence encodes CASSPGGYEQYL.

J is TRBJ1-5 and V is TRBV12-3 or TRBV12-4; D may be TRBD1 (5 bases). This CDR3 region has 12 residues. The CDR3 DNA reads as TGTGCTAACAGTTTAGCGGCGGGGGTCCAGCATTTT. Amino acid sequence: CANSLAAGVQHF.

Concerning this clonotype itself: An end of the junction does not agree with germline; a read error may underlie this. The chain couples TRBV11-2 to TRBJ2-7; D remains unclear. CDR3 length: 14 amino acids. The germline CDR1 and CDR2 sequences are SGHAT and FQNNGV. CDR3 amino acids: CASSLILLSYEQYF. CDR3 in DNA: TGTGCCAGCAGCTTAATACTCCTCTCCTATGAGCAATACTTC. The whole variable domain, filled in from reference TRBV11-2 and TRBJ2-7, reads EAGVAQSPRYKIIEKRQSVAFWCNPISGHATLYWYQQILGQGPKLLIQFQNNGVVDDSQLPKDRFSAERLKGVDSTLKIQPAKLEDSAVYLCASSLILLSYEQYFGPGTRLTVT.

The genes are TRBV11-2 and TRBJ2-3; D is unresolved. Germline-derived CDR1 and CDR2 are SGHAT and FQNNGV. The CDR3 has 14 residues. Trimming shortened V by 5 bases and J by 6 bases, and 15 bases separated the two germline ends. CDR3 sequence: CASSTGSPSDTQYF. In nucleotides, the CDR3 is TGTGCCAGCAGCACTGGCTCCCCGTCCGATACGCAGTATTTT. The variable domain in full, completed from reference TRBV11-2 and TRBJ2-3, reads EAGVAQSPRYKIIEKRQSVAFWCNPISGHATLYWYQQILGQGPKLLIQFQNNGVVDDSQLPKDRFSAERLKGVDSTLKIQPAKLEDSAVYLCASSTGSPSDTQYFGPGTRLTVL.

This clonotype is labeled large (0.1 to 1%). This chain connects TRBV11-2 to TRBJ1-3, with D perhaps matching TRBD1 (5 bases). V was pared by 11 bases and J by 2 bases, with 13 bases between. The CDR3 extends over 13 amino acids. Germline V lookup: CDR1 SGHAT, CDR2 FQNNGV. This CDR3 is CASAQGAGNTIYF. The CDR3 DNA follows: TGTGCCTCAGCCCAGGGAGCTGGAAACACCATATATTTT.

V and J are TRBV14 and TRBJ1-1; no firm D call. This CDR3 region has 16 residues. Trimming removed 3 bases from V and 1 base from J, with 15 bases in between. CDR1 and CDR2 (germline): SGHDN, FVKESK. In DNA, the CDR3 is TGTGCCAGCAGCCATACCGGACGGAGACCGAACACTGAAGCTTTCTTT. Translating it yields CASSHTGRRPNTEAFF.

Of note for this clonotype: A read error may account for a junction end that differs from germline. This chain connects TRBV11-2 to TRBJ2-7; TRBD2 agrees at 8 bases. The CDR3 contains 15 residues. Germline V gives CDR1 SGHAT, CDR2 FQNNGV. CDR3: CVSSQYSGGGYEQHF. DNA for the CDR3: TGTGTCAGCAGCCAATATTCGGGAGGGGGTTACGAGCAGCACTTC.

V is TRBV12-3 or TRBV12-4 and J is TRBJ1-1; D is undetermined. The CDR3 covers 13 residues. Trimming took 6 bases from V and 4 from J, leaving 12 bases between them. DNA of the CDR3: TGTGCCAGCAGCTTAAATCCTCTCACTGAAGCTTTCTTT. Translation gives CASSLNPLTEAFF.

Turning to this clonotype: A much larger clone sits a single nucleotide away, making a read error possible. The chain has TRBV5-1 and TRBJ2-5; 7 bases are a match to TRBD1. This CDR3 has 14 residues. Germline assignment: CDR1 SGHRS and CDR2 YFSETQ. The CDR3 loop is CASSIGGLGETHYF. The DNA of the CDR3 is TGCGCCAGCAGCATAGGGGGCTTGGGGGAGACCCACTACTTC.

As regards this clonotype: This clone may be a read error of a much larger clone one base away. The chain employs TRBV28 and TRBJ1-4; D perhaps matches TRBD1 (6 bases). This CDR3 has 14 amino acids. Per the germline V gene, CDR1 is MDHEN and CDR2 is SYDVKM. As DNA, the CDR3 is TGTGCCAACAGTTCGCCAGCAACAGGGGAAAAACTGTTTTTT. Amino acids: CANSSPATGEKLFF.

There are a few counts of this clonotype. A much larger clone is a single base away; this may be a read error. CDR3 in amino acids: CASSLDVFSGANVVTF. As DNA, the CDR3 is TGCGCCAGCAGCTTGGATGTGTTCTCTGGGGCCAACGTCGTGACTTTC. V gene TRBV5-1 combines with J gene TRBJ2-6; D may be TRBD1 (5 bases). The germline V gene encodes CDR1 SGHRS and CDR2 YFSETQ. The CDR3 spans 16 residues.

About this clonotype: The junction departs from germline at one end; a sequencing error may be responsible. CDR3 in amino acids: CASRSQGPNTQAFF. DNA for the CDR3: TGTGCCAGCAGATCCCAGGGGCCGAACACTCAAGCTTTCTTT. V gene TRBV28 combines with J gene TRBJ1-1, with TRBD1 as a possible D gene (6 bases). Germline CDR1 is MDHEN and CDR2 is SYDVKM. The CDR3 consists of 14 residues.

Comment on this clonotype: At one of its ends the junction is not consistent with the germline gene, which may arise from a read error. CDR3 in DNA: TGTGCTAGCAACCCGGCGGCAGACCAAGAGACCCAGTACTTC. It specifies CASNPAADQETQYF. The genes are TRBV4-2 and TRBJ2-5; unclear D gene. CDR1 and CDR2 (germline): LGHNA, YNFKEQ. This CDR3 spans 14 amino acids.

Details on this clonotype: Mismatch with germline at one junction end may stem from a read error. The chain combines TRBV6-1 with TRBJ2-5; TRBD2 is a possible D gene (6 bases). CDR3 length equals 15 residues. The V gene's germline CDR1 is MNHNS and CDR2 SASEGT. DNA of the CDR3: TGTGCCAGCAGCAGACTCCGGGCGGGCCGGGAGACTCAGTACTTC. Translated: CASSRLRAGRETQYF.

A word on this clonotype: A much larger clone lies a single base off, so this may be a read error. V gene TRBV19 combines with J gene TRBJ2-1; D is possibly TRBD2 (5 bases). Germline V lookup: CDR1 LNHDA, CDR2 SQIVND (reference sequence). The CDR3 covers 14 residues. The CDR3 sequence is CASGMAGGHNEQFF. DNA of the CDR3: TGTGCCAGTGGTATGGCTGGAGGTCACAATGAGCAGTTCTTC. The full variable domain, rest sourced from reference TRBV19 and TRBJ2-1, is DGGITQSPKYLFRKEGQNVTLSCEQNLNHDAMYWYRQDPGQGLRLIYYSQIVNDFQKGDIAEGYSVSREKKESFPLTVTSAQKNPTAFYLCASGMAGGHNEQFFGPGTRLTVL.

The CDR3 DNA is TGTGCCAGCGCGGAGGGTGAGGATACGCAGTATTTT. Translating gives CASAEGEDTQYF. The gene calls are TRBV2 and TRBJ2-3; D is possibly TRBD2 (6 bases). Trimming pared 8 bases from V and 6 bases from J, leaving 12 bases between. Germline V gene lookup returns CDR1 SNHLY and CDR2 FYNNEI. The CDR3 extends over 12 amino acids.

This clonotype appeared many times. The rearrangement joins TRBV5-6 to TRBJ2-7; D ambiguous. Trimming stripped 0 bases from V and 3 bases from J, with 13 bases between. The CDR3 spans 15 residues. The germline CDR1 and CDR2 sequences are SGHDT and YYEEEE. This CDR3 reads CASSLEPTHYYEQYF. CDR3 nucleotide sequence: TGTGCCAGCAGCTTGGAACCCACTCACTACTACGAGCAGTACTTC.

The gene calls are TRBV6-6 and TRBJ2-1; D is unresolved. Germline CDR1 reads MNHNY; CDR2 reads SVGAGI (reference sequence). The CDR3 covers 11 residues. Trimming removed 7 bases from V and 13 bases from J, with 14 bases in between. As DNA, the CDR3 is TGTGCCAGCAACCAGTCGAACGAACAGTTCTTC. Amino acid sequence: CASNQSNEQFF.

This chain joins TRBV28 and TRBJ2-7; a possible D gene is TRBD1 (5 bases). Germline V gene data show CDR1 as MDHEN and CDR2 as SYDVKM. There are 18 residues in the CDR3. V lost 3 bases and J 2 bases, leaving 23 bases between the germline ends. The CDR3 here is CASSLGPRIGLGAYEQYF. The CDR3 DNA reads as TGTGCCAGCAGTTTGGGTCCGCGGATAGGGCTAGGGGCCTACGAGCAGTACTTC. The full variable domain, rest sourced from reference TRBV28 and TRBJ2-7, is DVKVTQSSRYLVKRTGEKVFLECVQDMDHENMFWYRQDPGLGLRLIYFSYDVKMKEKGDIPEGYSVSREKKERFSLILESASTNQTSMYLCASSLGPRIGLGAYEQYFGPGTRLTVT.

V is TRBV29-1 and J is TRBJ1-1; possibly TRBD1 for D (6 bases). Germline V CDR1 and CDR2: SQVTM, ANQGSEA. V was cut by 3 bases and J by 4 bases, with 9 bases left in between. The CDR3 sequence is 12 residues long. CDR3 in amino acids: CSVERGSTEAFF. CDR3 in DNA: TGCAGCGTTGAGAGGGGGAGCACTGAAGCTTTCTTT.